This T cell receptor beta chain was captured by sequencing in a study of early T cells in non-severe SARS-CoV-2 infection. Trimming removed 2 bases at V and 9 bases at J, with 15 bases between. The germline V gene has CDR1 SGHRS and CDR2 YFSETQ. The CDR3 contains 15 residues. With respect to this clonotype: A much more abundant neighbour one base away suggests this may be a read error.

TCRdb analysed the 5' RACE reads with MiXCR anew, one entry per CDR3 protein. The profile shows 100,000 to 130,000 distinct CDR3 sequences, about an eighth of them singletons. The sample consisted of whole blood. The TCR comes from an adult who was a healthcare worker with PCR-confirmed SARS-CoV-2 infection or an uninfected control (not recorded which). V and J are TRBV5-1 and TRBJ1-6, with D perhaps TRBD1 (5 bases). As DNA, the CDR3 is TGCGCCAGCAGCTTTGTCGCAGGGAATTTTTCACCCCTCCACTTT. Translation gives CASSFVAGNFSPLHF. The variable domain in full, with the rest retrieved from reference TRBV5-1 and TRBJ1-6, is KAGVTQTPRYLIKTRGQQVTLSCSPISGHRSVSWYQQTPGQGLQFLFEYFSETQRNKGNFPGRFSGRQFSNSRSEMNVSTLELGDSALYLCASSFVAGNFSPLHFGNGTRLTVT.